This is a list of T cell receptor beta chains from one sample in a study of blood T cell repertoires in COVID-19. Clones were read by immunoSEQ multiplex PCR, and TCRdb kept only the in-frame ones, dropping some. The table records fewer than 110,000 clones, about 89% of them present only once. Sequencing was performed on peripheral blood. Receptors originate from a woman under 40 with acute or convalescent COVID-19. The CDR3 runs from the conserved cysteine through the conserved F or W. D genes are given only for firm matches. Not all rows give a size; the values are once, few, many and, for expanded clones, a class.

j_call,d_call,clone_size,v_call,cdr3_aa,cdr3_nt
TRBJ1-1,NA,NA,TRBV11-3,CASSSVATGEAFF,TGTGCCAGCAGCTCGGTGGCCACAGGTGAAGCTTTCTTT
TRBJ2-1,NA,NA,TRBV19,CASSIQGSHDEQFF,TGTGCCAGTAGTATACAGGGTTCTCACGATGAGCAGTTCTTC
TRBJ1-1,TRBD1,NA,TRBV27,CASRQTGSGPEAFF,TGTGCCAGCAGACAGACAGGGTCAGGTCCTGAAGCTTTCTTT
TRBJ1-1,TRBD1,NA,TRBV28,CASSLTWGQGKGEAFF,TGTGCCAGCAGCTTGACCTGGGGACAGGGGAAGGGTGAAGCTTTCTTT
TRBJ2-1,NA,NA,TRBV29-1,CSVRMGTQFF,TGCAGCGTCCGCATGGGCACCCAGTTCTTC
TRBJ1-2,NA,NA,TRBV11-3,CASSRDIYGYTF,TGTGCCAGCAGCCGGGACATCTATGGCTACACCTTC
TRBJ2-2,TRBD1,few,TRBV6-4,CASSGQGNTGELFF,TGTGCCAGCAGTGGACAGGGGAACACCGGGGAGCTGTTTTTT
TRBJ1-1,NA,NA,TRBV19,CASSLGENTEAFF,TGTGCCAGTAGCCTGGGAGAGAACACTGAAGCTTTCTTT
TRBJ2-3,TRBD2,NA,TRBV7-2,CASSRQRLAGGRTDTQYF,TGTGCCAGCAGCCGCCAGCGACTAGCGGGAGGCCGCACAGATACGCAGTATTTT
TRBJ1-1,TRBD1,NA,TRBV25-1,CASSSADRDTEAFF,TGTGCCAGCAGTTCCGCGGACAGGGACACTGAAGCTTTCTTT
TRBJ2-1,NA,NA,TRBV19,CASSLRVAYNEQFF,TGTGCCAGTAGTCTCCGGGTCGCCTACAATGAGCAGTTCTTC
TRBJ1-1,NA,NA,TRBV11-2,CASSLIRGAGGPEAFF,TGTGCCAGCAGCTTAATTCGGGGTGCGGGGGGCCCTGAAGCTTTCTTT
TRBJ1-1,NA,NA,TRBV19,CASSITGMNTEAFF,TGTGCCAGTAGTATCACAGGGATGAACACTGAAGCTTTCTTT
TRBJ2-5,NA,NA,TRBV6-5,CASSNRVRETQYF,TGTGCCAGCAGTAACAGGGTTCGGGAGACCCAGTACTTC
TRBJ2-2,NA,once,TRBV4-1,CASSQGAITGELFF,TGCGCCAGCAGCCAAGGGGCGATCACCGGGGAGCTGTTTTTT
TRBJ2-4,TRBD1,once,TRBV5-4,CASSLGTGGKNIQYF,TGTGCCAGCAGCTTAGGGACAGGGGGCAAAAACATTCAGTACTTC
TRBJ1-2,NA,NA,TRBV2,CASSEAVSGYTF,TGTGCCAGCAGTGAAGCAGTTAGTGGCTACACCTTC
TRBJ2-3,NA,NA,TRBV18,CASSPAQTTDTQYF,TGTGCCAGCTCACCAGCACAAACGACAGATACGCAGTATTTT
TRBJ1-1,NA,NA,TRBV4-3,CASSQERRRGTEAFF,TGCGCCAGCAGCCAAGAGCGGAGGCGGGGCACTGAAGCTTTCTTT
TRBJ2-3,TRBD2,few,TRBV5-1,CASSRAGGLSDTQYF,TGCGCCAGCTCCCGCGCGGGAGGTTTATCAGATACGCAGTATTTT
TRBJ1-2,NA,NA,TRBV19,CAIHREDYGYTF,TGTGCCATTCATCGCGAGGACTATGGCTACACCTTC
TRBJ1-1,NA,NA,TRBV3-1/TRBV3-2,CASSQSRQEPNTEAFF,TGTGCCAGCAGCCAATCCCGACAGGAGCCGAACACTGAAGCTTTCTTT
TRBJ2-1,NA,NA,TRBV7-9,CASSPTRESPSSYNEQFF,TGTGCCAGCAGCCCAACTCGGGAGTCCCCAAGCTCCTACAATGAGCAGTTCTTC
TRBJ2-7,NA,NA,TRBV6-6,CASSYIQSLREQYF,TGTGCCAGCAGTTATATACAGAGTCTACGGGAGCAGTACTTC
TRBJ2-5,TRBD2,NA,TRBV18,CASSSVAGGPQETQYF,TGTGCCAGCTCATCCGTAGCGGGGGGGCCCCAAGAGACCCAGTACTTC
TRBJ1-5,TRBD1,NA,TRBV6-6,CASSPNPGGQGNQPQHF,TGTGCCAGCAGTCCCAACCCAGGGGGCCAAGGCAATCAGCCCCAGCATTTT
TRBJ1-4,TRBD1,NA,TRBV30,CAWSVGWQGAEKLFF,TGTGCCTGGAGTGTAGGGTGGCAGGGGGCAGAAAAACTGTTTTTT
TRBJ2-3,NA,NA,TRBV11-2,CASSPGGSIPDTQYF,TGTGCCAGCAGTCCAGGGGGGTCTATCCCAGATACGCAGTATTTT
TRBJ2-3,NA,NA,TRBV4-1,CASSQEVLAIKHTQYF,TGCGCCAGCAGCCAAGAGGTTCTAGCGATAAAGCATACGCAGTATTTT
TRBJ1-2,TRBD1,NA,TRBV7-2,CASSLALTGGDYGYTF,TGTGCCAGCAGCTTAGCGCTCACAGGGGGCGACTATGGCTACACCTTC
TRBJ2-3,TRBD2,NA,TRBV7-6,CASSLAGGLATRTDTQYF,TGTGCCAGCAGCTTAGCTGGGGGACTAGCCACACGCACAGATACGCAGTATTTT
TRBJ2-7,NA,NA,TRBV10-2,CARTSLPYEQYF,TGCGCCAGAACTAGTCTACCCTACGAGCAGTACTTC
TRBJ1-2,NA,NA,TRBV19,CASSTRDTNYGYTF,TGTGCCAGTAGTACCCGGGACACAAACTATGGCTACACCTTC
TRBJ2-4,NA,NA,TRBV7-5,CASSEHERLAGELAKNIQYF,TGTGCCAGTAGTGAGCATGAAAGACTAGCGGGAGAATTAGCCAAAAACATTCAGTACTTC
TRBJ2-1,NA,NA,TRBV4-1,CASSRSGRNNEQFF,TGCGCCAGCAGCCGGTCGGGGAGGAACAATGAGCAGTTCTTC
TRBJ2-1,TRBD2,NA,TRBV27,CASSSEGAGGPHEQFF,TGTGCCAGCAGCTCAGAGGGGGCGGGAGGGCCCCATGAGCAGTTCTTC
TRBJ1-2,NA,NA,TRBV19,CASSSPGANYGYTF,TGTGCCAGTAGTTCTCCGGGAGCTAACTATGGCTACACCTTC
TRBJ2-7,TRBD1,once,TRBV6-5,CASSAGQGPQYF,TGTGCCAGCAGCGCAGGACAGGGACCGCAGTACTTC
TRBJ1-2,NA,NA,TRBV29-1,CSIQSRVYGYTF,TGCAGCATCCAATCCAGGGTCTATGGCTACACCTTC
TRBJ1-2,NA,NA,TRBV18,CASSPGVQGDYGYTF,TGTGCCAGCTCACCGGGGGTACAGGGCGACTATGGCTACACCTTC
TRBJ1-6,NA,NA,TRBV21-1,CASSWGQSTSSYNSPLHF,TGTGCCAGCAGCTGGGGACAGAGTACGAGCTCCTATAATTCACCCCTCCACTTT
TRBJ1-6,TRBD1,NA,TRBV30,CAYRTGKLSYNSPLHF,TGTGCCTATAGGACAGGGAAATTATCCTATAATTCACCCCTCCACTTT
TRBJ1-5,NA,NA,TRBV28,CASGSMGGDSNQPQHF,TGTGCCAGTGGGTCGATGGGCGGGGATAGCAATCAGCCCCAGCATTTT
TRBJ2-3,NA,once,TRBV6-2/TRBV6-3,CASSRHSGAYTQYF,TGTGCCAGCAGCCGACATAGCGGTGCATATACGCAGTATTTT
TRBJ2-5,TRBD2,NA,TRBV6-6,CASTGGGRQETQYF,TGTGCCAGCACTGGGGGGGGAAGACAAGAGACCCAGTACTTC
TRBJ2-3,TRBD2,NA,TRBV10-2,CASKIYMSSGATDTQYF,TGCGCCAGCAAAATCTACATGAGTAGCGGGGCCACAGATACGCAGTATTTT
TRBJ2-7,TRBD1,NA,TRBV7-8,CASSARTGYSYEQYF,TGTGCCAGCAGCGCGAGGACAGGATACTCCTACGAGCAGTACTTC
TRBJ2-3,TRBD2,NA,TRBV13,CASLSGGGERTDTQYF,TGTGCCAGCCTCAGCGGGGGGGGCGAGCGCACAGATACGCAGTATTTT
TRBJ1-5,TRBD1,NA,TRBV29-1,CSVGQGPGGQPQHF,TGCAGCGTCGGACAGGGACCAGGGGGTCAGCCCCAGCATTTT